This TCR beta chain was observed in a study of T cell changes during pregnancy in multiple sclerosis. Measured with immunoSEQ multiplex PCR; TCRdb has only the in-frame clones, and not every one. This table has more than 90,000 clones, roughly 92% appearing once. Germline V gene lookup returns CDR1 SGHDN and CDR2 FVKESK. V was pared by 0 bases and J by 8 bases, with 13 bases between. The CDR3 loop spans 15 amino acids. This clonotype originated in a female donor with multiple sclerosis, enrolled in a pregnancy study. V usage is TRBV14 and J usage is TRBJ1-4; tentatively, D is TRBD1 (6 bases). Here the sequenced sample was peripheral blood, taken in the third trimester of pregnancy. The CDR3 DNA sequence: TGTGCCAGCAGCCAAGAACGGACCAGGGGCGAAAAACTGTTTTTT. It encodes CASSQERTRGEKLFF.